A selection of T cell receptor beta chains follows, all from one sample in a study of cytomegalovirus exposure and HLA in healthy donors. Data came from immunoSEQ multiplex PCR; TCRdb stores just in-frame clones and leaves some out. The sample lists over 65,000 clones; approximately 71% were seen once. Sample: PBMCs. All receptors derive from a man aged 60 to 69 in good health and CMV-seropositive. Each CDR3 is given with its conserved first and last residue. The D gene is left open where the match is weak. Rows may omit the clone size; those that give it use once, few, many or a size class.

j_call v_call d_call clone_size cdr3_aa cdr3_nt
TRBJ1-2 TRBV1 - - CTSRFGSRGYGYTF TGCACCAGCCGGTTCGGCTCGCGGGGGTATGGCTACACCTTC
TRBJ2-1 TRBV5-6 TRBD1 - CASRRGQGANNEQFF TGTGCCAGCAGACGAGGACAGGGGGCGAACAATGAGCAGTTCTTC
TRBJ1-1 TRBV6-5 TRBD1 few CASSYPGQGNTEAFF TGTGCCAGCAGTTACCCGGGACAGGGGAACACTGAAGCTTTCTTT
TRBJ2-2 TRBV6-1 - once CASSEWNRPNTGELFF TGTGCCAGCAGTGAATGGAACAGGCCGAACACCGGGGAGCTGTTTTTT
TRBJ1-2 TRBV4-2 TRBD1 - CASSQDISGTGGGGYTF TGTGCCAGCAGCCAAGATATTTCCGGGACAGGGGGCGGTGGCTACACCTTC
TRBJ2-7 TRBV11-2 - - CASSLGSLYEQYF TGTGCCAGCAGCCTCGGGTCCTTATACGAGCAGTACTTC
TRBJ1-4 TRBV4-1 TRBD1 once CASSQVGTGGSLFSEKLFF TGCGCCAGCAGCCAAGTCGGGACAGGGGGCTCCCTTTTTTCTGAAAAACTGTTTTTT
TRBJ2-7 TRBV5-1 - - CASSLDGESYEQYF TGCGCCAGCAGCTTGGATGGAGAATCCTACGAGCAGTACTTC
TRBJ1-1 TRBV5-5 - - CASSLKFQGLNTEAFF TGTGCCAGCAGCTTGAAGTTCCAGGGGCTGAACACTGAAGCTTTCTTT
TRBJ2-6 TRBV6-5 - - CASSSTGSGANVLTF TGTGCCAGCAGTTCAACAGGCTCTGGGGCCAACGTCCTGACTTTC
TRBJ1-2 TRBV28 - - CASSLSARGRGYTF TGTGCCAGCAGTTTATCGGCCAGGGGTAGGGGCTACACCTTC
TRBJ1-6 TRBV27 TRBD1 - CASSSTGQGMHSPLHF TGTGCCAGCAGTTCTACGGGACAGGGTATGCATTCACCCCTCCACTTT
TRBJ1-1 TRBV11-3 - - CASSLDGQTTEAFF TGTGCCAGCAGCTTAGATGGGCAGACCACTGAAGCTTTCTTT
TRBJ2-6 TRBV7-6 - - CASSFGPGANVLTF TGTGCCAGCAGCTTCGGTCCTGGGGCCAACGTCCTGACTTTC
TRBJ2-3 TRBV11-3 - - CASSLARGTDTQYF TGTGCCAGCAGCTTAGCCAGGGGCACAGATACGCAGTATTTT
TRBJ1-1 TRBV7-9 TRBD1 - CASSFLQGANTEAFF TGTGCCAGCAGCTTTTTGCAGGGGGCGAACACTGAAGCTTTCTTT
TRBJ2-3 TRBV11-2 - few CASSTALSTDTQYF TGTGCCAGCTCGACAGCCCTTAGCACAGATACGCAGTATTTT
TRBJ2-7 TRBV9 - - CASSVASDYSYEQYF TGTGCCAGCAGCGTCGCTTCAGACTACTCCTACGAGCAGTACTTC
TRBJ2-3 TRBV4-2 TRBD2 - CASSHGASGGAALDTQYF TGTGCCAGCAGCCACGGGGCTAGCGGGGGGGCCGCGTTAGATACGCAGTATTTT
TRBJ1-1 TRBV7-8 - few CASSQGQFMNTEAFF TGTGCCAGCAGCCAAGGACAGTTTATGAACACTGAAGCTTTCTTT
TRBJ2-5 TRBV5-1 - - CASSPTGDNQETQYF TGCGCCAGCAGCCCCACTGGGGACAACCAAGAGACCCAGTACTTC
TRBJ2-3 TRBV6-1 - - CASSPIPGTQYF TGTGCCAGCAGTCCTATACCGGGAACGCAGTATTTT
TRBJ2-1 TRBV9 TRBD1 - CASSVRGQGATGESHNEQFF TGTGCCAGCAGCGTACGGGGACAGGGGGCGACGGGAGAATCCCACAATGAGCAGTTCTTC
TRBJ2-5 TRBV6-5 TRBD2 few CASSVAGETQYF TGTGCCAGCAGCGTAGCGGGAGAGACCCAGTACTTC
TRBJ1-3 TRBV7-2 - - CASSLNSGNTIYF TGTGCCAGCAGCCTAAACTCTGGAAACACCATATATTTT
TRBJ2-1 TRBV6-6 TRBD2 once CASSSPEREGLNEQFF TGTGCCAGCAGTTCCCCCGAGCGGGAGGGCCTGAATGAGCAGTTCTTC
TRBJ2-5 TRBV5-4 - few CASSSSQETQYF TGTGCCAGCAGCTCATCCCAAGAGACCCAGTACTTC
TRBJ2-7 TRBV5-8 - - CASSPLALGGAYEQYF TGTGCCAGCAGCCCTCTCGCCCTCGGAGGCGCCTACGAGCAGTACTTC
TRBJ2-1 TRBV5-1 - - CASSLGTQYNEQFF TGCGCCAGCAGCTTGGGGACACAATACAATGAGCAGTTCTTC
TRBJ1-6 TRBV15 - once CATSRDRQSPLHF TGTGCCACCAGCAGAGACCGCCAGTCACCCCTCCACTTT
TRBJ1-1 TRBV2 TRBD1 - CASSPGGPRGTEAFF TGTGCCAGCAGTCCAGGGGGCCCCCGGGGCACTGAAGCTTTCTTT
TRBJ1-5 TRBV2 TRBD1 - CASRQGSGNQPQHF TGTGCCAGCCGACAGGGAAGCGGCAATCAGCCCCAGCATTTT
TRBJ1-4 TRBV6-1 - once CASRERGKAGEKLFF TGTGCCAGCAGAGAAAGGGGAAAAGCGGGTGAAAAACTGTTTTTT
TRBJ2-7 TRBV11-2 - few CASSLRSGGTGRPEQYF TGTGCCAGCAGCTTAAGGTCGGGGGGGACAGGGCGCCCCGAGCAGTACTTC
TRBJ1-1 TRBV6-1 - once CASSEVRNSEAFF TGTGCCAGCAGTGAAGTGCGGAACTCTGAAGCTTTCTTT
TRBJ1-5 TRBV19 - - CASSFSTASNQPQHF TGTGCCAGTAGCTTCTCGACAGCTAGCAATCAGCCCCAGCATTTT
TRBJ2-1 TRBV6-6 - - CASSYFSSQGDEQFF TGTGCCAGCAGTTACTTTAGTTCACAGGGCGATGAGCAGTTCTTC
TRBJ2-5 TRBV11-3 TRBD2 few CASSLVPGLAGGGETQYF TGTGCCAGCAGCTTAGTCCCGGGACTAGCGGGAGGAGGGGAGACCCAGTACTTC
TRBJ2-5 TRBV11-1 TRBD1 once CASSSGTGPVRQETQYF TGTGCCAGCAGCTCGGGGACAGGCCCCGTTCGGCAAGAGACCCAGTACTTC
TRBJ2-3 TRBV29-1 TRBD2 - CSVDSRRESTDTQYF TGCAGCGTTGACTCCAGGCGGGAGAGCACAGATACGCAGTATTTT
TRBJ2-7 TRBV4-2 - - CASSQDRYVYEQYF TGTGCCAGCAGCCAAGATCGTTATGTCTACGAGCAGTACTTC
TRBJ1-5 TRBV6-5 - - CASARGHSNQPQHF TGTGCCAGCGCCCGGGGACATAGCAATCAGCCCCAGCATTTT
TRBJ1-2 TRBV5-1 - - CASSLYSGIGYTF TGCGCCAGCAGCTTGTATTCCGGGATTGGCTACACCTTC
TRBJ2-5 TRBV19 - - CASSIAGETQYF TGTGCCAGTAGTATAGCGGGGGAGACCCAGTACTTC
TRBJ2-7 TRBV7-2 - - CASSLTPQGYEQYF TGTGCCAGCAGCTTAACCCCTCAGGGCTACGAGCAGTACTTC
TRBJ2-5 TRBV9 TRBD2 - CASSVEASGGAGTQYF TGTGCCAGCAGCGTAGAGGCTAGCGGGGGGGCCGGGACCCAGTACTTC
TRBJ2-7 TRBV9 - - CASSARVQSYEQYF TGTGCCAGCAGTGCCAGGGTCCAAAGCTACGAGCAGTACTTC
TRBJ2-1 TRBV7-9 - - CAIRAESSYNEQFF TGTGCCATCAGAGCGGAAAGCTCCTACAATGAGCAGTTCTTC
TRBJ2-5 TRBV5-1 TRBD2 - CASSFVGTSEETQYF TGCGCCAGCAGCTTCGTTGGGACTAGCGAGGAGACCCAGTACTTC
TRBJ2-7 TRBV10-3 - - CAIPVYEQYF TGTGCCATCCCCGTCTACGAGCAGTACTTC
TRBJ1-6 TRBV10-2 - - CASSDRENSPLHF TGCGCCAGCAGTGACAGGGAAAATTCACCCCTCCACTTT
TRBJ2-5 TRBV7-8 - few CASSRGQETQYF TGTGCCAGCAGCCGAGGTCAAGAGACCCAGTACTTC
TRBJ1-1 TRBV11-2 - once CASSPRDMNTEAFF TGTGCCAGCAGCCCCAGGGATATGAACACTGAAGCTTTCTTT
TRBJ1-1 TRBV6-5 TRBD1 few CASKIGTGGTEAFF TGTGCCAGTAAGATCGGGACAGGGGGCACTGAAGCTTTCTTT
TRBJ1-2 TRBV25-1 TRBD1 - CASRGQANYGYTF TGTGCCAGCAGGGGACAGGCTAACTATGGCTACACCTTC
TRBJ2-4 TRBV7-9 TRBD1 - CSSSLQGARAKNIQYF TGTTCCAGCAGTTTACAGGGGGCGCGAGCCAAAAACATTCAGTACTTC
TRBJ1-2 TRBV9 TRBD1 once CASSLNPIGTGVSGGYTF TGTGCCAGCAGCTTAAACCCCATCGGGACAGGCGTATCGGGTGGCTACACCTTC